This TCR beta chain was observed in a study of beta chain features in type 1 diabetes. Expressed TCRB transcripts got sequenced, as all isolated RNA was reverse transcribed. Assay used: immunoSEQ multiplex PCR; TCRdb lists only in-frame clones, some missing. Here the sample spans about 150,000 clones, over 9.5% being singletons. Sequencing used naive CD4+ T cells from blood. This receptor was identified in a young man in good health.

This chain's CDR3 is CASSKWDRVTDTQYF. CDR3 nucleotide sequence: TGTGCCAGCAGCAAATGGGACAGGGTCACAGATACGCAGTATTTT. This chain joins TRBV5-6 and TRBJ2-3; 9 bases are a match to TRBD1. V was pared by 4 bases and J by 2 bases, with 5 bases of the junction left unmatched. This CDR3 has 15 residues. Looked up from germline, CDR1 is SGHDT and CDR2 is YYEEEE.